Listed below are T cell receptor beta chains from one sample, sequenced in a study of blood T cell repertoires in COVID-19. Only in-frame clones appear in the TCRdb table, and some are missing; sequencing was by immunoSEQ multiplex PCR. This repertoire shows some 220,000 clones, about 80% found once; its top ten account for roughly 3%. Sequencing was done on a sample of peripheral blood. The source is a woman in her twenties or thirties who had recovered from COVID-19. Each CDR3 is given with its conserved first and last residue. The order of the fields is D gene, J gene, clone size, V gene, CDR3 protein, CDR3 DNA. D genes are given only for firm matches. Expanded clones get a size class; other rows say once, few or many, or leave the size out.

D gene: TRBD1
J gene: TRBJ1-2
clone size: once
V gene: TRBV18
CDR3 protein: CASSAGTGGPNYGYTF
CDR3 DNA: TGTGCCAGCTCAGCCGGGACAGGGGGTCCTAACTATGGCTACACCTTC

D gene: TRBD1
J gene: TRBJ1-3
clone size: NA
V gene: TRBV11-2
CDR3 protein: CASSSSGQVVSGNTIYF
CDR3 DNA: TGTGCCAGCAGCTCGTCGGGACAGGTGGTCTCTGGAAACACCATATATTTT

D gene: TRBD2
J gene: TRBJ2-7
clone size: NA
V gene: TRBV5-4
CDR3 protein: CASSLFRAGGPGEQYF
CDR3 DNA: TGTGCCAGCAGCTTGTTTAGAGCGGGAGGGCCTGGGGAGCAGTACTTC

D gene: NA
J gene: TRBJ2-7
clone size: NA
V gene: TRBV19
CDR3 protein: CASSIVWQDNSYEQYF
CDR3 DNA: TGTGCCAGTAGTATCGTATGGCAGGATAATTCCTACGAGCAGTACTTC

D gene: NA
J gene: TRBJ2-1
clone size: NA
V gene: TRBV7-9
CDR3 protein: CASRGGNEQFF
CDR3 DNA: TGTGCCAGCAGGGGCGGGAATGAGCAGTTCTTC

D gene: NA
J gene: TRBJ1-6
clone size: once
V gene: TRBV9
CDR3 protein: CASSVAGVRNSPLHF
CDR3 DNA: TGTGCCAGCAGCGTAGCGGGAGTCCGGAATTCACCCCTCCACTTT

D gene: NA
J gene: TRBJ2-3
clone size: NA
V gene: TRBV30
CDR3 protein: CAWSVGRGNTQYF
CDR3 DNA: TGTGCCTGGAGTGTAGGACGGGGTAATACGCAGTATTTT

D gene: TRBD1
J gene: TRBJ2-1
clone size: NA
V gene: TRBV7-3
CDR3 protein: CASSLGDRASPEQFF
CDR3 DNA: TGTGCCAGCAGCTTAGGGGACAGGGCCTCTCCTGAGCAGTTCTTC

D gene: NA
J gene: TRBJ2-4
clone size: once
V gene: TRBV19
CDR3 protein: CASSIASLAKNIQYF
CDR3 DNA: TGTGCCAGTAGTATAGCGAGCCTAGCCAAAAACATTCAGTACTTC

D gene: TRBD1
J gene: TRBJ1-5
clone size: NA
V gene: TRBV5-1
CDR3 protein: CASSRSRDRGNQPQHF
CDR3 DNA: TGCGCCAGCAGCCGAAGCCGGGACAGAGGTAATCAGCCCCAGCATTTT

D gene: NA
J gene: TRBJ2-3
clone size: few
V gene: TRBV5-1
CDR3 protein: CASSLLGSTDTQYF
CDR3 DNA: TGCGCCAGCAGCTTGCTGGGGAGTACAGATACGCAGTATTTT

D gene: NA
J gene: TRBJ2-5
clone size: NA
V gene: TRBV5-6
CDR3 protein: CASSLNQGQETQYF
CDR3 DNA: TGTGCCAGCAGCTTGAATCAGGGACAAGAGACCCAGTACTTC

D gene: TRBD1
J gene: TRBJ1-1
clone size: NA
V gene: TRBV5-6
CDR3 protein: CASSSGTGEAFF
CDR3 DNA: TGTGCCAGCAGCTCCGGGACAGGTGAAGCTTTCTTT

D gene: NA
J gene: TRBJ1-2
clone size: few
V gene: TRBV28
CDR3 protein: CASSLATGTYGYTF
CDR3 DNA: TGTGCCAGCAGTTTAGCTACAGGGACCTATGGCTACACCTTC

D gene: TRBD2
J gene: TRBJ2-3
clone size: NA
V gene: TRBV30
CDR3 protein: CACSAGTTDTQYF
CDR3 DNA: TGTGCCTGCTCAGCGGGAACCACAGATACGCAGTATTTT

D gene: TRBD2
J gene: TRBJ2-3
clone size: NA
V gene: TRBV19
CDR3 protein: CASSIGTGGTADTQYF
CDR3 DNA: TGTGCCAGTAGTATAGGAACGGGAGGGACGGCAGATACGCAGTATTTT

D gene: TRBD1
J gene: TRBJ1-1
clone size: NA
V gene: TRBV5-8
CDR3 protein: CASSWGDRRGTEAFF
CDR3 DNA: TGTGCCAGCAGCTGGGGGGACAGGCGGGGCACTGAAGCTTTCTTT

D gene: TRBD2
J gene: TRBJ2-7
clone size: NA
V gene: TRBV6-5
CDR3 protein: CASSYKTSGRAEQYF
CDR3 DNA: TGTGCCAGCAGTTACAAAACTAGCGGGAGGGCCGAGCAGTACTTC

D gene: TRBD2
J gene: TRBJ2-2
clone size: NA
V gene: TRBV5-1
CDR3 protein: CASSSQAGGNTGELFF
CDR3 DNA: TGCGCCAGCAGCTCCCAAGCGGGAGGGAACACCGGGGAGCTGTTTTTT

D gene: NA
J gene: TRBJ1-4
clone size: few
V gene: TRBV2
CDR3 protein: CATTTPGATNEKLFF
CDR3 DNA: TGTGCCACCACCACACCGGGAGCAACTAATGAAAAACTGTTTTTT

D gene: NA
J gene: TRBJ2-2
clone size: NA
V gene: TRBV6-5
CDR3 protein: CASSLQGASNTGELFF
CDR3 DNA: TGTGCCAGCAGTTTACAGGGAGCCTCGAACACCGGGGAGCTGTTTTTT

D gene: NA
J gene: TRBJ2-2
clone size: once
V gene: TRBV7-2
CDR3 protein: CASSFKRTANTGELFF
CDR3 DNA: TGTGCCAGCAGCTTCAAAAGGACAGCGAACACCGGGGAGCTGTTTTTT

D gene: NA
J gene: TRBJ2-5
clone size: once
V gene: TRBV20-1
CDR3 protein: CSAYTSLSQYF
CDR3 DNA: TGCAGTGCCTATACCTCGTTATCCCAGTACTTC

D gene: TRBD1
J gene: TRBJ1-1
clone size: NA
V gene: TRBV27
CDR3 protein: CASSWDSFMNTEAFF
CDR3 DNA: TGTGCCAGCAGTTGGGACAGTTTTATGAACACTGAAGCTTTCTTT

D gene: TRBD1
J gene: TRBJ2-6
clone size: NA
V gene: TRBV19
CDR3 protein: CASNRMTLLGQGVSGANVLTF
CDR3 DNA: TGTGCCAGTAACCGTATGACCCTCTTGGGACAGGGAGTCTCTGGGGCCAACGTCCTGACTTTC

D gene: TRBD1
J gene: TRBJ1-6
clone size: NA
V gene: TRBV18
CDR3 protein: CASSPPQGGSPLHF
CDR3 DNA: TGTGCCAGCTCACCACCGCAGGGGGGATCACCCCTCCACTTT

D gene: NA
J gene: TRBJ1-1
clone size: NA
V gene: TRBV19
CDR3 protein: CASSIGEGSTEAFF
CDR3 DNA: TGTGCCAGTAGTATAGGGGAAGGGAGCACTGAAGCTTTCTTT

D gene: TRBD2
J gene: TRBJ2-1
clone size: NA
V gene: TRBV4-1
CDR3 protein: CASSQGTSGSYNEQFF
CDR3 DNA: TGCGCCAGCAGCCAAGGGACTAGCGGGTCCTACAATGAGCAGTTCTTC

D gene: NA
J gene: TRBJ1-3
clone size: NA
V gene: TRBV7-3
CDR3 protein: CASSLTGVSSGNTIYF
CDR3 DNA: TGTGCCAGCAGCTTGACCGGGGTTAGCTCTGGAAACACCATATATTTT

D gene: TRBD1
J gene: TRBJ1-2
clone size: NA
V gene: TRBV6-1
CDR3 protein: CASSERGSGGVLRGYTF
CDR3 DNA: TGTGCCAGCAGTGAAAGAGGGTCAGGGGGCGTTTTGAGAGGCTACACCTTC

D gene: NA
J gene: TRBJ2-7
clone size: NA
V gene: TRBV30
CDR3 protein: CAWLNSYEQYF
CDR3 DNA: TGTGCCTGGCTCAACAGTTACGAGCAGTACTTC

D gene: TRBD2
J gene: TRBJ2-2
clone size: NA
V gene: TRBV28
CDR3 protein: CASSFPAAGANTGELFF
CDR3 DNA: TGTGCCAGCAGTTTCCCTGCAGCGGGAGCGAACACCGGGGAGCTGTTTTTT

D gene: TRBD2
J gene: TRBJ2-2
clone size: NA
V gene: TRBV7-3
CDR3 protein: CASSMGLAGGTGELFF
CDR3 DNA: TGTGCCAGCAGCATGGGACTAGCGGGTGGAACCGGGGAGCTGTTTTTT

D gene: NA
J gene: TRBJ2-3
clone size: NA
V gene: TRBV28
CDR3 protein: CASSLGGAFTDTQYF
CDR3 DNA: TGTGCCAGCAGTTTAGGCGGAGCGTTCACAGATACGCAGTATTTT

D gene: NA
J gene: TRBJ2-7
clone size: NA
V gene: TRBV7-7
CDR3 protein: CASSLNPGSYEQYF
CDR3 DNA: TGTGCCAGCAGCTTAAACCCGGGCTCCTACGAGCAGTACTTC

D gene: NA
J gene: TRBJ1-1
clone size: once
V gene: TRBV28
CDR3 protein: CASTWGATEAFF
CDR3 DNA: TGTGCCAGCACCTGGGGAGCCACTGAAGCTTTCTTT

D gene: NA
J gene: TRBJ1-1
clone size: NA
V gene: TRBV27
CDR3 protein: CASLLAPGGNTEAFF
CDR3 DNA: TGTGCCAGCCTATTGGCCCCCGGAGGGAACACTGAAGCTTTCTTT

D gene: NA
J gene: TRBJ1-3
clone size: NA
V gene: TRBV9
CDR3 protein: CASSVLSGRSGNTIYF
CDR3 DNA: TGTGCCAGCAGCGTACTGTCTGGCCGCTCTGGAAACACCATATATTTT

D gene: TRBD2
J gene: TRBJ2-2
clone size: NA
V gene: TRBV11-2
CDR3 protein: CASSLGTSNTGELFF
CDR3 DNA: TGTGCCAGCAGCTTAGGGACTAGTAACACCGGGGAGCTGTTTTTT

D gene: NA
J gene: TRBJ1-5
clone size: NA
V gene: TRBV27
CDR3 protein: CASSKRPNQPQHF
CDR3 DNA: TGTGCCAGCAGTAAGCGACCCAATCAGCCCCAGCATTTT

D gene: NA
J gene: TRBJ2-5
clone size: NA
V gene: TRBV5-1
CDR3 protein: CASSFGQRETQYF
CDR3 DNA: TGCGCCAGCAGCTTCGGACAGAGAGAGACCCAGTACTTC

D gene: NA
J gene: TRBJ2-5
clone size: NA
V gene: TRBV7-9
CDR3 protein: CASSLSRAQYF
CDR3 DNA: TGTGCCAGCAGCTTAAGCCGGGCCCAGTACTTC

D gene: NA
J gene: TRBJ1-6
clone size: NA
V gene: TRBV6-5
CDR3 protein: CASRKGGGDSPLHF
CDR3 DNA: TGTGCCAGCCGGAAGGGGGGAGGGGATTCACCCCTCCACTTT

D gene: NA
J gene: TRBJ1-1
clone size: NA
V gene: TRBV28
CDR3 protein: CASSLYRDGNTEAFF
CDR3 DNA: TGTGCCAGCAGCCTATACAGGGACGGGAACACTGAAGCTTTCTTT

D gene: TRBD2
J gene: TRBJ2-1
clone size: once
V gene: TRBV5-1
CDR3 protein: CASSLELAGINNEQFF
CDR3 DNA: TGCGCCAGCAGCTTGGAACTAGCGGGAATAAACAATGAGCAGTTCTTC

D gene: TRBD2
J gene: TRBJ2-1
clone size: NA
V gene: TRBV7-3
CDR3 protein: CASSPISGNYNEQFF
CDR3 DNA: TGTGCCAGCAGCCCTATTAGCGGGAACTACAATGAGCAGTTCTTC

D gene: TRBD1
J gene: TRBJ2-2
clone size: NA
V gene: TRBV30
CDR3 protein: CAWTGGSVPGELFF
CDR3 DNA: TGTGCCTGGACAGGGGGCTCGGTCCCCGGGGAGCTGTTTTTT

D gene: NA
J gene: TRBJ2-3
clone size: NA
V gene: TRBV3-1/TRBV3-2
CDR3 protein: CASSQDRRDGVDTQYF
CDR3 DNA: TGTGCCAGCAGCCAAGATAGGAGGGACGGAGTAGATACGCAGTATTTT

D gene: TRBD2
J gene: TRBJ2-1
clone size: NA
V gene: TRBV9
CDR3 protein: CASSATGTSGYNEQFF
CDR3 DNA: TGTGCCAGCAGCGCGACCGGGACTAGCGGATACAATGAGCAGTTCTTC

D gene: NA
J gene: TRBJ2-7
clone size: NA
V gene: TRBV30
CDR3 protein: CAWSPVTDSYEQYF
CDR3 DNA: TGTGCCTGGAGTCCCGTGACTGACTCCTACGAGCAGTACTTC

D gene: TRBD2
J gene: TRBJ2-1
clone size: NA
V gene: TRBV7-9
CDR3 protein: CASRRGLAGSYNEQFF
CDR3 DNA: TGTGCCAGCAGAAGAGGCCTAGCGGGCTCCTACAATGAGCAGTTCTTC

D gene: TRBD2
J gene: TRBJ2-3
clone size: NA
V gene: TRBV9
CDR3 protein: CASSVNPASGPTDTQYF
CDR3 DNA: TGTGCCAGCAGCGTAAATCCGGCTAGCGGGCCCACAGATACGCAGTATTTT